This T cell receptor beta chain was observed in a study of cytomegalovirus exposure and HLA in healthy donors. The study's findings and limits: TCR beta sequences reportedly predicted most subjects' HLA-A and HLA-B alleles accurately. Later analysis found that TCR beta chains associated with HLA were more clonally expanded than other, equally common chains. One later analysis reportedly identified an Asian-associated ancestry cluster that showed fewer N-insertions than the approximately 710-donor mean.

The PCR made use of 60 Vbeta and 13 Jbeta primers. Assay: immunoSEQ multiplex PCR; the TCRdb copy retains only in-frame clones and omits some. The table records around 70,000 clones, roughly 78% of them present only once. Donors in the study were healthy people who gave bone marrow. The junction had 1 base not matched to a gene; V was cut back by 2 bases and J by 3 bases. Germline V gene sequence: CDR1 MNHNS, CDR2 SASEGT. This CDR3 is built from 15 residues. To note about this clone: Antigen unknown.

V gene TRBV6-1 combines with J gene TRBJ1-4, with 9 bases matching TRBD1. The sample comprised PBMCs. The receptor comes from a woman in her thirties or forties in good health and CMV-seropositive. The CDR3: CASSERTGANEKLFF. The CDR3 nucleotides are TGTGCCAGCAGTGAAAGGACAGGGGCTAATGAAAAACTGTTTTTT.